Listed below are T cell receptor beta chains from one sample, sequenced in a study of T cells after yellow fever vaccination. TCRdb used MiXCR to reprocess the 5' RACE reads, holding one entry per CDR3 protein. Here the sample spans some 390,000 distinct CDR3 sequences, roughly a sixth being singletons. The starting material was PBMCs, obtained before the yellow fever booster vaccination. The receptor source for this set is a man between 18 and 35 years old who received the YFV17D yellow fever vaccine. Each CDR3 is given with its conserved first and last residue. D genes are given only for firm matches. Only some rows state a clone size, as once, few, many or a class for expanded clones.

clone_size,v_call,d_call,j_call,cdr3_aa,cdr3_nt
NA,TRBV6-6,TRBD2,TRBJ2-3,CASSYGLGGAEADTQYF,TGTGCCAGCAGTTACGGACTCGGGGGGGCTGAGGCAGATACGCAGTATTTT
few,TRBV3-1,TRBD1,TRBJ2-2,CASSQGQGRTGELFF,TGTGCCAGCAGCCAAGGACAGGGTCGGACCGGGGAGCTGTTTTTT
NA,TRBV5-6,NA,TRBJ2-6,CASNSLGGANVLTF,TGTGCCAGCAATTCTCTGGGGGGGGCCAACGTCCTGACTTTC
few,TRBV5-5,TRBD1,TRBJ1-1,CASSWPGQGGRTNTEAFF,TGTGCCAGCAGCTGGCCGGGACAGGGCGGCCGCACGAACACTGAAGCTTTCTTT
NA,TRBV24-1,NA,TRBJ1-2,CASSEGRTEYTF,TGTGCCTCCAGTGAAGGTAGAACAGAGTACACCTTC
NA,TRBV29-1,NA,TRBJ2-2,CSGEMTFGAGELFF,TGCAGCGGTGAGATGACCTTCGGGGCCGGGGAGCTGTTTTTT
few,TRBV20-1,NA,TRBJ2-1,CSALGADEQFF,TGCAGTGCTCTGGGGGCGGATGAGCAGTTCTTC
many,TRBV6-2/TRBV6-3,NA,TRBJ2-3,CASSPIVPATQYF,TGTGCCAGCAGTCCAATCGTGCCAGCTACGCAGTATTTT
NA,TRBV4-3,NA,TRBJ2-1,CASSRTFRDPDGNEQFF,TGCGCCAGCAGCCGTACCTTTAGGGACCCCGATGGCAATGAGCAGTTCTTC
NA,TRBV27,TRBD1,TRBJ1-2,CASTRRGTGFNYGYTF,TGTGCCAGCACCCGACGCGGGACAGGGTTTAACTATGGCTACACCTTC
NA,TRBV12-3/TRBV12-4,NA,TRBJ1-1,CASSRRVGPEAFF,TGTGCCAGCAGCCGCCGGGTCGGACCTGAAGCTTTCTTT
NA,TRBV15,NA,TRBJ1-5,CATSRDRGRGNQPQHF,TGTGCCACCAGCAGAGATCGGGGAAGGGGCAATCAGCCCCAGCATTTT
NA,TRBV5-4,NA,TRBJ2-1,CASSTPQVYNEQFF,TGTGCCAGCAGTACACCTCAGGTATACAATGAGCAGTTCTTC
few,TRBV18,TRBD1,TRBJ1-2,CASAYGQGAYGYTF,TGTGCCAGCGCTTATGGACAGGGGGCCTATGGCTACACCTTC
NA,TRBV28,NA,TRBJ2-4,CASSLGSVDIQYF,TGTGCCAGCAGTTTAGGCAGCGTTGACATTCAGTACTTC
NA,TRBV15,NA,TRBJ2-2,CATSSRHGSGELFF,TGTGCCACCAGCTCACGGCATGGTAGCGGGGAGCTGTTTTTT
few,TRBV6-1,NA,TRBJ1-5,CASDRRAGLGYNQPQHF,TGTGCCAGCGACCGGCGGGCAGGGCTGGGGTACAATCAGCCCCAGCATTTT
NA,TRBV4-1,NA,TRBJ2-7,CASSQGPSPYEQYF,TGCGCCAGCAGCCAAGGGCCCTCCCCCTACGAGCAGTACTTC
NA,TRBV12-3/TRBV12-4,TRBD1,TRBJ2-5,CASSSLDRVIETQYF,TGTGCCAGCAGTTCCCTAGACAGGGTGATCGAGACCCAGTACTTC
NA,TRBV6-5,NA,TRBJ2-1,CASSYDVRREQFF,TGTGCCAGCAGTTACGATGTTAGAAGGGAGCAGTTCTTC
NA,TRBV4-3,NA,TRBJ1-5,CASSQDPRRQPQHF,TGCGCCAGCAGCCAAGATCCCAGGAGGCAGCCCCAGCATTTT
few,TRBV7-9,NA,TRBJ1-1,CASSVSFSEAFF,TGTGCCAGCAGCGTGTCTTTTAGTGAAGCTTTCTTT
NA,TRBV12-3/TRBV12-4,NA,TRBJ1-4,CASSRGVEKLFF,TGTGCCAGTTCCCGCGGGGTAGAAAAACTGTTTTTT
few,TRBV9,NA,TRBJ2-7,CASSPYDTPYEQYF,TGTGCCAGCAGCCCGTATGACACTCCCTACGAGCAGTACTTC